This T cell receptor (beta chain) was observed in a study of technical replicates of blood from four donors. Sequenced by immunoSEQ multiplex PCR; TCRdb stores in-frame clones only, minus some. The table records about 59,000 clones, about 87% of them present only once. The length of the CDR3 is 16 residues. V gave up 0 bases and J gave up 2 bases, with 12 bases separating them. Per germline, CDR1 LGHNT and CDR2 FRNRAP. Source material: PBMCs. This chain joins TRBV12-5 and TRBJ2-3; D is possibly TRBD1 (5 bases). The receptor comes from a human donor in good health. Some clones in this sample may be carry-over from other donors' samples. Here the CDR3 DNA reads TGTGCTAGTGGTTTGGTACTCAGGGCGGACACAGATACGCAGTATTTT. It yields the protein CASGLVLRADTDTQYF.